What follows are 24 T cell receptor beta chains derived from one specimen sequenced in a study of blood T cell repertoires in COVID-19. Only in-frame clones appear in the TCRdb table, and some are missing; sequencing was by immunoSEQ multiplex PCR. The sample shows 250,000 or so clones, around 80% of them seen only once. What was sequenced was peripheral blood. Receptors originate from a woman of 80 years or more with acute or convalescent COVID-19.

The rearrangement joins TRBV7-2 to TRBJ2-1, with D possibly TRBD2 on 6 matching bases. The CDR3 has 14 residues. Trimming removed 6 bases from V and 1 base from J, with 10 bases in between. CDR1 SGHTA and CDR2 FQGNSA come from the germline V gene. Here the CDR3 DNA reads TGTGCCAGCAGTTACGGGAGTTCCTACAATGAGCAGTTCTTC. Encoded protein: CASSYGSSYNEQFF.

This chain links TRBV5-4 with TRBJ2-2, with D maybe TRBD2 (6 bases). The germline V and J ends were trimmed by 2 bases and 4 bases, with 9 bases remaining between them. This CDR3 is 14 amino acids long. Per germline, CDR1 SGHNT and CDR2 YYREEE (reference sequence). The CDR3 bases are TGTGCCAGCAGCTTCCCGGGGGTCACCGGGGAGCTGTTTTTT. Protein sequence: CASSFPGVTGELFF.

The V call is TRBV18, the J call TRBJ2-2; 11 nucleotides agree with TRBD2. The CDR3 totals 14 residues. Germline loops: CDR1 KGHSH, CDR2 LQKENI. Unmatched junction bases numbered 6, after V lost 4 bases and J lost 11 bases. CDR3 in amino acids: CASSRLAGSPELFF. The CDR3 region has the DNA TGTGCCAGCTCACGACTAGCGGGGTCCCCTGAGCTGTTTTTT.

The rearrangement links TRBV3-1 (or the pseudogene TRBV3-2) to TRBJ1-1; D remains unclear. Germline V gene data show CDR1 as LGHDT and CDR2 as YNNKEL (reference sequence). CDR3 size: 14 residues. The ends were cut back, 2 bases at V and 8 bases at J, with 15 bases in the middle. CDR3 in DNA: TGTGCCAGCAGCCAAAATCAGGCACGGGGAGAAGCTTTCTTT. The encoded protein is CASSQNQARGEAFF.

The chain links TRBV11-2 to TRBJ2-7; D remains unclear. CDR3 length equals 15 residues. The germline gives CDR1 SGHAT, CDR2 FQNNGV. Trimming took off 4 bases at V and 4 bases at J, with 17 bases between the two ends. In nucleotides, the CDR3 is TGTGCCAGCAGCTCGCAACTCCGTCCGGGTTACGAGCAGTACTTC. It is translated as CASSSQLRPGYEQYF.

The genes are TRBV6-2 or TRBV6-3 and TRBJ1-2; D might be TRBD1 (5 bases). V was pared by 4 bases and J by 0 bases, with 12 bases between. Looked up from germline, CDR1 is MNHEY and CDR2 is SVGEGT. The CDR3 is 15 amino acids. Here the CDR3 reads CASSSPDRANYGYTF. As DNA, the CDR3 is TGTGCCAGCAGTTCCCCCGACAGAGCTAACTATGGCTACACCTTC.

The rearrangement joins TRBV7-8 to TRBJ2-1; 13 bases match TRBD2. Germline values: CDR1 SGHVS, CDR2 FQNEAQ. J gave up 7 bases and V 3 bases, and 6 bases lay outside the gene matches. This CDR3 has 16 amino acids. The CDR3 region is CASSFTSGRAENEQFF. In nucleotides, the CDR3 is TGTGCCAGCAGCTTCACTAGCGGGAGGGCTGAAAATGAGCAGTTCTTC.

The rearrangement uses TRBV11-2 and TRBJ1-2; tentative D call: TRBD1 (6 bases). V was pared by 6 bases and J by 5 bases, with 10 bases between. Germline V gene data show CDR1 as SGHAT and CDR2 as FQNNGV. The CDR3 has 12 amino acids. The chain's CDR3 is CASRKGEYGYTF. The CDR3 DNA follows: TGTGCCAGCAGAAAGGGGGAGTATGGCTACACCTTC.

The chain links TRBV29-1 to TRBJ2-2; 7 bases are shared with TRBD2. With V trimmed by 1 base and J by 0 bases, 5 bases remained unmatched. This CDR3 region has 16 residues. Germline V lookup: CDR1 SQVTM, CDR2 ANQGSEA. The CDR3 loop is CSVEGSSGANTGELFF. Here the CDR3 DNA reads TGCAGCGTTGAAGGGTCCAGCGGGGCGAACACCGGGGAGCTGTTTTTT.

The rearrangement uses TRBV10-1 and TRBJ2-7; TRBD1 aligns across 7 bases. The CDR3 has 16 amino acids. V dropped 3 bases and J dropped 3; count of bases not matched to a gene: 11. Germline V gives CDR1 WNHNN, CDR2 SYGVQD (reference sequence). CDR3 sequence: CASSEKRAGGNYEQYF. For the CDR3, the DNA is TGCGCCAGCAGTGAAAAAAGGGCAGGGGGAAACTACGAGCAGTACTTC.

This chain connects TRBV21-1 to TRBJ2-2; whether TRBD2, the table's D call, matches the DNA was not checked. TRBV21-1 is described as a pseudogene. This CDR3 has 14 amino acids. As DNA, the CDR3 is TGTGCCAGAGCCGGGATTGATGGCACCGGGGAGCTGTTTTTT. It is translated as CARAGIDGTGELFF.

The chain carries TRBV6-2 or TRBV6-3 and TRBJ2-3; 8 nucleotides align to TRBD2. The CDR3 spans 15 residues. Germline values: CDR1 MNHEY, CDR2 SVGEGT. V lost 4 bases to trimming and J lost 2 bases; unmatched junction nucleotides: 5. The CDR3 loop is CASSSGLGVTDTQYF. The CDR3 nucleotides are TGTGCCAGCAGTTCGGGACTAGGAGTCACAGATACGCAGTATTTT.

A remark on this clone: The same CDR3 is also encoded by other DNA sequences in this sample. The chain employs TRBV7-2 and TRBJ1-2, with TRBD1 identical over 11 bases. V shed 5 bases, J shed 3 bases, and the junction held 5 bases outside the gene matches. From germline, CDR1 is SGHTA and CDR2 FQGNSA. This CDR3 spans 15 amino acids. CDR3 residues: CASSPRTGGDYGYTF. In DNA, the CDR3 is TGTGCCAGCAGCCCGAGGACAGGGGGCGACTATGGCTACACCTTC.

The chain recombines TRBV7-9 with TRBJ1-2; D may be TRBD1 (5 bases). The V end was cut by 2 bases, the J end by 8 bases, with 12 bases between. From germline, CDR1 is SEHNR and CDR2 FQNEAQ (reference sequence). This CDR3 comprises 13 residues. The DNA for the CDR3 is TGTGCCAGCAGCTTACACCGGGGGTACGGCTACACCTTC. This gives the protein CASSLHRGYGYTF. Full variable domain (outside the CDR3, taken from reference TRBV7-9 and TRBJ1-2): DTGVSQNPRHKITKRGQNVTFRCDPISEHNRLYWYRQTLGQGPEFLTYFQNEAQLEKSRLLSDRFSAERPKGSFSTLEIQRTEQGDSAMYLCASSLHRGYGYTFGSGTRLTVV.

The rearrangement joins TRBV7-7 to TRBJ2-2; unclear D gene. Deletions cut 3 bases from V and 0 bases from J, with 5 bases between. Germline V CDR1 and CDR2: SSHAT, FNYEAQ (reference sequence). CDR3 length: 14 residues. The CDR3 nucleotides read TGTGCCAGCAGCTTCTCCGCGAACACCGGGGAGCTGTTTTTT. Translated: CASSFSANTGELFF.

The chain couples TRBV5-6 to TRBJ1-3; D is perhaps TRBD1 (6 bases). CDR1 SGHDT and CDR2 YYEEEE come from the germline V gene. Trimming took 4 bases from V and 4 from J, leaving 12 bases between them. The CDR3 length is 14 residues. The CDR3 DNA sequence: TGTGCCAGCAGCCACGACACAGGGGGAAACACCATATATTTT. This gives the protein CASSHDTGGNTIYF.

Comments on this clone: The same CDR3 also results from other DNA sequences found in this sample. The V and J genes are TRBV18 and TRBJ1-1; no clear D. Per the germline V gene, CDR1 is KGHSH and CDR2 is LQKENI. V lost 3 bases, J lost 0 bases, and 5 bases lay in between. There are 13 residues in the CDR3. DNA of the CDR3: TGTGCCAGCTCACCTTCAGTGAACACTGAAGCTTTCTTT. Amino acids: CASSPSVNTEAFF.

This clone was counted a few times. CDR3 coding DNA: TGTGCCAGCAGCCCTCCTGCACAGGGAAACACTGAAGCTTTCTTT. It specifies CASSPPAQGNTEAFF. The chain combines TRBV5-4 with TRBJ1-1, with a tentative D call TRBD1 (6 bases). The CDR3 is made up of 15 amino acids. V lost 4 bases, J lost 2 bases, and 15 bases lay in between. Germline V gene data show CDR1 as SGHNT and CDR2 as YYREEE (reference sequence).

This chain joins TRBV28 and TRBJ2-1; 7 bases agree with TRBD2. The CDR3 consists of 11 residues. The junction had 3 bases not matched to a gene; V was cut back by 7 bases and J by 9 bases. Per germline, CDR1 MDHEN and CDR2 SYDVKM. This chain's CDR3 is CASTWGGEQFF. The DNA for the CDR3 is TGTGCCAGCACCTGGGGGGGTGAGCAGTTCTTC.

This sequence joins TRBV4-2 and TRBJ2-1, with 7 bases that match TRBD1. Germline V gene data show CDR1 as LGHNA and CDR2 as YNFKEQ. V lost 0 bases, J lost 15 bases, and 8 bases stayed unmatched. The CDR3 extends over 13 amino acids. The CDR3 DNA reads TGTGCCAGCAGCCAAGATTTAGGGGGCTCCCGGTTCTTC. It translates to CASSQDLGGSRFF.

The CDR3 here is CASSNNRYSGNTIYF. In DNA form, the CDR3 reads TGTGCCAGCAGCAATAACAGATACTCTGGAAACACCATATATTTT. The V gene is TRBV11-2, the J gene TRBJ1-3; D is uncertain. V was trimmed by 5 bases and J by 0 bases, leaving 11 bases between them. Germline V lookup: CDR1 SGHAT, CDR2 FQNNGV. The CDR3 sequence is 15 residues long.

This clone was observed a single time. The chain is built from TRBV11-3 and TRBJ2-5; 8 nucleotides align to TRBD1. The CDR3 length is 14 residues. J gave up 2 bases and V 6 bases, and 5 bases lay outside the gene matches. Germline-derived CDR1 and CDR2 are SGHNT and YENEEA. CDR3 nucleotides: TGTGCCAGCAGTCCCACAGGGGGACAAGAGACCCAGTACTTC. This sequence encodes CASSPTGGQETQYF.

This clone came up a few times. The chain is built from TRBV9 and TRBJ2-7; 9 nucleotides line up with TRBD1. The germline CDR1 and CDR2 sequences are SGDLS and YYNGEE. The ends lost 0 bases at V and 1 base at J; junction bases unmatched: 11. The CDR3 sequence is 18 residues long. CDR3 loop: CASSVVGMWTGVSYEQYF. The CDR3 region has the DNA TGTGCCAGCAGCGTAGTTGGTATGTGGACAGGGGTGTCCTACGAGCAGTACTTC. Combining the CDR3 with reference TRBV9 and TRBJ2-7 gives the whole variable domain DSGVTQTPKHLITATGQRVTLRCSPRSGDLSVYWYQQSLDQGLQFLIQYYNGEERAKGNILERFSAQQFPDLHSELNLSSLELGDSALYFCASSVVGMWTGVSYEQYFGPGTRLTVT.

This chain uses TRBV7-8 with TRBJ2-1; 8 bases line up with TRBD1. Germline CDR1 reads SGHVS; CDR2 reads FQNEAQ. V gave up 4 bases and J gave up 1 base; unmatched junction bases: 12. The CDR3 runs 18 residues. The CDR3 DNA reads as TGTGCCAGCAGCTCCGCGAGGACAGGGTCGTTTTCCTACAATGAGCAGTTCTTC. It codes for CASSSARTGSFSYNEQFF.